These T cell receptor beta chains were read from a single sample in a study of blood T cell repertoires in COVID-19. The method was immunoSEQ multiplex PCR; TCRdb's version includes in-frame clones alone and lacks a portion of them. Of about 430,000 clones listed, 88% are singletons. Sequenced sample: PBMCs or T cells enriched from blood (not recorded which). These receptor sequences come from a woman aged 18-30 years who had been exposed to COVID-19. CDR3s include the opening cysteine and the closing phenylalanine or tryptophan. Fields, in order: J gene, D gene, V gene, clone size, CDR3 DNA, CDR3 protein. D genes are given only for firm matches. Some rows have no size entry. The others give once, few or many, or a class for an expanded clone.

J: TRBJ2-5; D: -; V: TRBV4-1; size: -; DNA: TGCGCCAGCAGCCAAGGCCTACTGGAGACCCAGTACTTC; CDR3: CASSQGLLETQYF
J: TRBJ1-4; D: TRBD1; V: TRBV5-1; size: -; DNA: TGCGCCAGCAGCTTGTTACAGGGGAATAATGAAAAACTGTTTTTT; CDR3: CASSLLQGNNEKLFF
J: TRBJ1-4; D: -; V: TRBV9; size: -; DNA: TGTGCCAGCAGCGACTCGTCTCTTCCACAGGGAGAAAAACTGTTTTTT; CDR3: CASSDSSLPQGEKLFF
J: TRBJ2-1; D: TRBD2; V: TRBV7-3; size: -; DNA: TGTGCCAGCAGCTTAACTCCCAACAGCGGGGGACCGCGAACAAACAATGAGCAGTTCTTC; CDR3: CASSLTPNSGGPRTNNEQFF
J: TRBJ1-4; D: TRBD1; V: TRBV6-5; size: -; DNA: TGTGCCAGCACGTGGGGTGGTACAGGGGATGAAAAACTGTTTTTT; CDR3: CASTWGGTGDEKLFF
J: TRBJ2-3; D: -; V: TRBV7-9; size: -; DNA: TGTGCCAGCAGCTTAGAGGCTAGTGTGGATACGCAGTATTTT; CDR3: CASSLEASVDTQYF
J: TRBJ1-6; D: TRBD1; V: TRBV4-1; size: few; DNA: TGCGCCAGCAGACCTGAGACAGGGGCGAATTCACCCCTCCACTTT; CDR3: CASRPETGANSPLHF
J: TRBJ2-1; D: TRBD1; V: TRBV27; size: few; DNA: TGTGCCAGCAGTCCCGACAGGGGGCGGGGTAATGAGCAGTTCTTC; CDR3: CASSPDRGRGNEQFF
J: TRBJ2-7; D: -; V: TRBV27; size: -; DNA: TGTGCCAGCAGTTACCAGGGGCGCGAGGGGAACGAGCAGTACTTC; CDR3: CASSYQGREGNEQYF
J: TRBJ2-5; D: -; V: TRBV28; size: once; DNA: TGTGCCACCTCCTACTCAGGGACGACAGGCGGCGGGTGGGAGACCCAGTACTTC; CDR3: CATSYSGTTGGGWETQYF
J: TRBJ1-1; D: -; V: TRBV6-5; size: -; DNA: TGTGCCAGCAGTTACTCGACGCACGGGGTCACTGAAGCTTTCTTT; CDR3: CASSYSTHGVTEAFF
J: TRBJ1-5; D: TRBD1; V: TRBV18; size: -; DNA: TGTGCCAGCTCACGTACAGGGGGCGGCAATCAGCCCCAGCATTTT; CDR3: CASSRTGGGNQPQHF
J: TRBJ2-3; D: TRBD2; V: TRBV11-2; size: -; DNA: TGTGCCAGCAGCTTAAGGTTAGCGGGAGCCACAGATACGCAGTATTTT; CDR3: CASSLRLAGATDTQYF
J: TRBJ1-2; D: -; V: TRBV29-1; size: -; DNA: TGCAGCGTTGATGGTGGGGGCGCGGGTAACTATGGCTACACCTTC; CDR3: CSVDGGGAGNYGYTF
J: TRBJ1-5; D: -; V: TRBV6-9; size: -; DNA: TGTGCCAGCAGCCAAACCAATTCGCCCCCAGGGCGGGGTCAGCCCCAGCATTTT; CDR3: CASSQTNSPPGRGQPQHF
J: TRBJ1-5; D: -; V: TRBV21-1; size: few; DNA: TGTGCCAGCACCCCCAATCCCGGGACAGGGGCCGATAGCAATCAGCCCCAGCATTTT; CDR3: CASTPNPGTGADSNQPQHF
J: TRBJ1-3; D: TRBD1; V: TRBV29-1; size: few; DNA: TGCAGCGTTGAAGATCGGGACAGAGATTTATCTGGAAACACCATATATTTT; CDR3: CSVEDRDRDLSGNTIYF
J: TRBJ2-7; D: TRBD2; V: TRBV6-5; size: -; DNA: TGTGCCAGCAGACTAGCGGGAGGCAGCTCCTACGAGCAGTACTTC; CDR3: CASRLAGGSSYEQYF
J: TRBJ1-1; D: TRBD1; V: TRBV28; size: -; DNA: TGTGCCAGCAGTTTATTACCGGGACAGGCGAACACTGAAGCTTTCTTT; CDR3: CASSLLPGQANTEAFF
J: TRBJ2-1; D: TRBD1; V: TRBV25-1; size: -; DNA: TGTGCCAGCAGAGCGACAGGGGGCGATGAGCAGTTCTTC; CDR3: CASRATGGDEQFF
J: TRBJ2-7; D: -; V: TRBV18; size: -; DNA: TGTGCCAGCTCACCAGGCGTTTTGGCCGGGAGCTCCTACGAGCAGTACTTC; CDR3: CASSPGVLAGSSYEQYF
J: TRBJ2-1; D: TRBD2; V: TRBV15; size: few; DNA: TGTGCCACCAGCAGAGATCTAGCGGGAGCGGTCAACGAGCAGTTCTTC; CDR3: CATSRDLAGAVNEQFF
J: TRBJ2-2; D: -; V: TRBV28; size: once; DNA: TGTGCCAGCAGTTTGGTACACGACACCGGGGAGCTGTTTTTT; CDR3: CASSLVHDTGELFF
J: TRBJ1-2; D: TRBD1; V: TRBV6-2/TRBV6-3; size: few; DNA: TGTGCCAGCAGTTACCCCTCCGGACAGGGCATCATGGGCTACACCTTC; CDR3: CASSYPSGQGIMGYTF
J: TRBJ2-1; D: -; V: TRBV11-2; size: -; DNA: TGTGCCAGCAGCTTAGCCGGGATGGGAGAAAGGTACAATGAGCAGTTCTTC; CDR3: CASSLAGMGERYNEQFF
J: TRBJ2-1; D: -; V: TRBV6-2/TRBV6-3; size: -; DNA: TGTGCCAGCAGTTACCTACGCGGAAACGAGAACAATGAGCAGTTCTTC; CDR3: CASSYLRGNENNEQFF
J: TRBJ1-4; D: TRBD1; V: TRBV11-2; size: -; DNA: TGTGCCAGCAGCACGGACAGGGGAGGTGAAAAACTGTTTTTT; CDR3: CASSTDRGGEKLFF
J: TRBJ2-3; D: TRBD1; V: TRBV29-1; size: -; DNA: TGCAGCGCTGAGACAGGGGGCTTGGGAGATACGCAGTATTTT; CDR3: CSAETGGLGDTQYF
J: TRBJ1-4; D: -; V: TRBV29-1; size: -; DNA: TGCAGCGTTGAAGGGGGGGGCAAACTGTTTTTT; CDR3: CSVEGGGKLFF
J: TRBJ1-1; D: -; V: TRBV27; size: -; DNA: TGTGCCAGCAGTTTCTGGGGGGAGAACACTGAAGCTTTCTTT; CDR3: CASSFWGENTEAFF
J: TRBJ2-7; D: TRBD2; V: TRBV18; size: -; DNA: TGTGCCAGCTCGCAACTAGCGGGAGTGTACGAGCAGTACTTC; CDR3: CASSQLAGVYEQYF
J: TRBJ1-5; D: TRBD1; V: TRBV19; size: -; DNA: TGTGCCAGTAGTATGTTTACCAACAGGGGAGCGAGCAATCAGCCCCAGCATTTT; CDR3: CASSMFTNRGASNQPQHF
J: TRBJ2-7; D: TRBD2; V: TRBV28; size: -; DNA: TGTGCCAGCAGTTCCCCGGCTAGCGGGAGGGCCTACGAGCAGTACTTC; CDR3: CASSSPASGRAYEQYF
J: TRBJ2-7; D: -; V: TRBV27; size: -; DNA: TGTGCCAGCAGTTCCGGCTACGAGCAGTACTTC; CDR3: CASSSGYEQYF
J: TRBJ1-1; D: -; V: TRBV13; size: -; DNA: TGTGCCAGCAGCTTATTCGAGGGCACTGAAGCTTTCTTT; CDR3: CASSLFEGTEAFF
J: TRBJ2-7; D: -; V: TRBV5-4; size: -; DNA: TGTGCCAGCAGCTTGGTACCGGGGAACGAGCAGTACTTC; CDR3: CASSLVPGNEQYF
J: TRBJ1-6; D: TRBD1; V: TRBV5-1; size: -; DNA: TGCGCCAGCAGCCCGGGACAGGGGGCTAAAAATTCACCCCTCCACTTT; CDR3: CASSPGQGAKNSPLHF
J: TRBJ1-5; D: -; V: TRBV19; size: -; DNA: TGTGCCAGTAGTATAGACAGGGCCAAGGGGCCCCAGCATTTT; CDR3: CASSIDRAKGPQHF
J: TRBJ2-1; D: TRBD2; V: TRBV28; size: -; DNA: TGTGCCAGCAGTTTCGGGACTAGAACGAAGCAGTTCTTC; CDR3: CASSFGTRTKQFF
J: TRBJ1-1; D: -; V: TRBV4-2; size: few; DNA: TGTGCCAGCAGCCAAGGGACAGTGAACACTGAAGCTTTCTTT; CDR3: CASSQGTVNTEAFF
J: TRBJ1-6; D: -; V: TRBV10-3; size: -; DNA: TGTGCCATCAGGGACCGACAGGACTATAATTCACCCCTCCACTTT; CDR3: CAIRDRQDYNSPLHF
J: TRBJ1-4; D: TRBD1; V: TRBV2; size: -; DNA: TGTGCCAGCAGCCGGGACAGGGCGGATGAAAAACTGTTTTTT; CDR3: CASSRDRADEKLFF
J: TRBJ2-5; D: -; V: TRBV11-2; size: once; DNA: TGTGCCAGCAGCTTAGATCCTTGGGGGGGGGCCAGAGAGACCCAGTACTTC; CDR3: CASSLDPWGGARETQYF
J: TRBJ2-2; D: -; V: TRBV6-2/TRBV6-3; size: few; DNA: TGTGCCAGCAGTAGATCGGGAGTTAACACCGGGGAGCTGTTTTTT; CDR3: CASSRSGVNTGELFF
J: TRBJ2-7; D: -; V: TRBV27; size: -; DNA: TGTGCCAGCAGTCCGGACCCACCCGGGAAGCAGTACTTC; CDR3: CASSPDPPGKQYF
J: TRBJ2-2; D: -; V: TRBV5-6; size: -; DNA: TGTGCCAGCAGCGGGAGTGCGGGGCGGTATCTCGCGAACACCGGGGAGCTGTTTTTT; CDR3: CASSGSAGRYLANTGELFF
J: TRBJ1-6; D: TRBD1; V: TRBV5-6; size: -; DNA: TGTGCCACCCAGGACAGGGAAGGGATTAATTCACCCCTCCACTTT; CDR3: CATQDREGINSPLHF
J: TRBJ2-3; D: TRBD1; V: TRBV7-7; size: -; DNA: TGTGCTAGCAGCTCAATGAAGGGGGCTCAGGGAGATACGCAGTATTTT; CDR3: CASSSMKGAQGDTQYF
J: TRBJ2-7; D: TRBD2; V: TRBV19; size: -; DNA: TGTGCCAGTAGCTCCGGGACTAGCGGTTGGGAGCAGTACTTC; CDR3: CASSSGTSGWEQYF
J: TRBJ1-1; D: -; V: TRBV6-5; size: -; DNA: TGTGCCAGCAGTTTCAGGAGACAGAGCATGAACACTGAAGCTTTCTTT; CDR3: CASSFRRQSMNTEAFF
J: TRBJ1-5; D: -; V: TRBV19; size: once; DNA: TGTGCCAGTTGTTGTACAGGGAGCAATCAGCCCCAGCATTTT; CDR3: CASCCTGSNQPQHF